This record looks at one T cell receptor beta chain sequence and its context. The data stem from a study of human T cells and chemical hapten exposure. Whole-study context: Sensitization used 2% DPC on roughly 2 cm by roughly 2 cm upper inner arm skin. Variation in per-sample TCR yields came mainly from small pooled library volume differences.

The CDR3 covers 13 residues. Germline CDR1 reads MNHEY; CDR2 reads SVGEGT. Trimming stripped 2 bases from V and 1 base from J, with 5 bases between. Described time point: pre-sensitization, week 0. Described treatment: therapeutic diphenylcyclopropenone sensitization with weekly scalp DPC. The library tagged individual cDNA molecules with unique molecular identifiers. A single record per CDR3 protein comes from TCRdb applying MiXCR to the RACE reads. In the table there are over 300,000 distinct CDR3 sequences, less than 6.5% of which are singletons. The sequence derives from a woman in her fifties or sixties with alopecia areata. Some clones in this sample may be carry-over from other donors' samples. V gene TRBV6-2 or TRBV6-3 combines with J gene TRBJ1-2; no clear D gene. Sample: whole blood, taken in connection with sensitization to the hapten diphenylcyclopropenone (DPC). CDR3 sequence: CASSYGDNYGYTF. The CDR3 bases are TGTGCCAGCAGTTACGGCGATAACTATGGCTACACCTTC.